Following are 2 T cell receptor beta chains from one sample sequenced in a study of cytomegalovirus exposure and HLA in healthy donors. The PCR made use of 60 Vbeta and 13 Jbeta primers. The method was immunoSEQ multiplex PCR; TCRdb's version includes in-frame clones alone and lacks a portion of them. The data contain 130,000 to 150,000 clones, roughly 72% of them singletons. Sequencing input: PBMCs. The source is a man aged 35 to 55 in good health and CMV-seronegative.

V gene TRBV6-1 combines with J gene TRBJ2-7; TRBD1 is a possible D gene (6 bases). The CDR3 contains 16 residues. Germline V gene data show CDR1 as MNHNS and CDR2 as SASEGT. V lost 2 bases and J 3 bases, leaving 17 bases between the germline ends. The chain's CDR3 is CASSEMLPGHSYEQYF. In nucleotides, the CDR3 is TGTGCCAGCAGTGAAATGTTGCCGGGACATAGCTACGAGCAGTACTTC.

CDR3 sequence: CATSRDFRYEQYF. CDR3 bases: TGTGCCACCAGCAGAGACTTCCGGTACGAGCAGTACTTC. The rearrangement joins TRBV15 to TRBJ2-7; no definite D call. CDR3 size: 13 residues. The V and J ends lost 0 bases and 4 bases respectively, with 7 bases between them. Germline assignment: CDR1 LNHNV and CDR2 YYDKDF (reference sequence).